A selection of T cell receptor beta chains follows, all from one sample in a study of shared clonotypes between healthy human individuals. Assay used: immunoSEQ multiplex PCR; TCRdb lists only in-frame clones, some missing. The data show just over 2,000,000 clones, approximately 94% seen once. Specimen: naive CD8+ T cells sorted from blood. All receptors come from a man in his late teens or twenties in good health. The CDR3 runs from the conserved cysteine through the conserved F or W. D genes are given only for firm matches. The size field is filled for only some rows; it gives once, few, many or a size class.

v_call,d_call,clone_size,j_call,cdr3_nt,cdr3_aa
TRBV28,.,.,TRBJ2-1,TGTGCCAGCAGTTCCCCCCCTGGGTCTGGGTTATGGGGTGAGCAGTTCTTC,CASSSPPGSGLWGEQFF
TRBV4-3,.,.,TRBJ2-7,TGCGCCAGCAGCCAAGATCTGGGCGAGGGATTAACCTACGAGCAGTACTTC,CASSQDLGEGLTYEQYF
TRBV27,.,.,TRBJ2-3,TGTGCCAGCAGTTCTGCCCTAATAATGGATACGCAGTATTTT,CASSSALIMDTQYF
TRBV19,.,.,TRBJ2-1,TGTGCCAGTACGTTCGGAGATGAGCAGTTCTTC,CASTFGDEQFF
TRBV5-4,TRBD1,.,TRBJ2-7,TGTGCCAGCAGCTTGGCGGGGGGACAGGGTAGCTCCTACGAGCAGTACTTC,CASSLAGGQGSSYEQYF
TRBV7-9,TRBD1,.,TRBJ2-7,TGTGCCATCCAGGGGGCGGTCAGGTACTTC,CAIQGAVRYF
TRBV4-1,TRBD2,.,TRBJ2-7,TGCGCCAGCAGCCGGGGACTAGCCCTAACCTACGAGCAGTACTTC,CASSRGLALTYEQYF
TRBV5-5,TRBD2,.,TRBJ2-1,TGTGCCAGCAGCTTGGTGGGACTAGGAATTGAGCAGTTCTTC,CASSLVGLGIEQFF
TRBV29-1,.,.,TRBJ1-1,TGCAGCATCCCGCGAATGGGAAACACTGAAGCTTTCTTT,CSIPRMGNTEAFF
TRBV6-4,TRBD2,.,TRBJ2-5,TGTGCCAGCAGTGAAGGAGCGGGAGGGAGGGAGACCCAGTACTTC,CASSEGAGGRETQYF
TRBV9,.,.,TRBJ2-3,TGTGCCAGCAGCGTCGCCCCTGGGACTAGCACAGATACGCAGTATTTT,CASSVAPGTSTDTQYF
TRBV6-5,.,once,TRBJ2-7,TGTGCCAGCAGTTACTCTTGGGGGGAACAGTTCGACGAGCAGTACTTC,CASSYSWGEQFDEQYF
TRBV5-4,TRBD1,.,TRBJ2-7,TGTGCCAGCAGCTTGACGACAGGGGGCTACGAGCAGTACTTC,CASSLTTGGYEQYF
TRBV28,TRBD1,.,TRBJ2-1,TGTGCCAGCAGTGGAGACAGGGTCAACAATGAGCAGTTCTTC,CASSGDRVNNEQFF
TRBV5-6,.,.,TRBJ2-7,TGTGCCAGCAGCTCCACCGCCTTCTACGAGCAGTACTTC,CASSSTAFYEQYF
TRBV28,.,.,TRBJ2-7,TGTGCCAGCAGTTTATCAACAGAGAGCTCCTACGAGCAGTACTTC,CASSLSTESSYEQYF
TRBV2,TRBD1,.,TRBJ2-7,TGTGCCAGCAGTGTAGTAAGACAGGGCACCTACGAGCAGTACTTC,CASSVVRQGTYEQYF
TRBV27,TRBD1,.,TRBJ1-5,TGTGCCAGCAGTTTCCTCCGACAGGGAAGGAATCAGCCCCAGCATTTT,CASSFLRQGRNQPQHF
TRBV6-1,.,.,TRBJ1-3,TGTGCCAGCAGTGAAGGCACAGTCTCTGGAAACACCATATATTTT,CASSEGTVSGNTIYF
TRBV27,TRBD2,.,TRBJ2-7,TGTGCCAGCAGCCGACTAGCCGACTTAGAGCAGTACTTC,CASSRLADLEQYF
TRBV27,.,.,TRBJ2-1,TGTGCCAGCAGTTATGGTCAGGGGTCCTACAATGAGCAGTTCTTC,CASSYGQGSYNEQFF
TRBV27,.,once,TRBJ1-6,TGTGCCAGCAGTTTTGGCTTAGGGTATAATTCACCCCTCCACTTT,CASSFGLGYNSPLHF
TRBV4-3,.,.,TRBJ1-1,TGCGCCAGCAGCCATACCCGGGAGGGGGTGAACACTGAAGCTTTCTTT,CASSHTREGVNTEAFF
TRBV27,TRBD1,.,TRBJ2-1,TGTGCCAGCAGTCCGTGGACAGGGGTCGAAAATGAGCAGTTCTTC,CASSPWTGVENEQFF
TRBV11-2,.,.,TRBJ1-2,TGTGCCAGCAGCTTACTCCTTCGTTCGGGGGATGGCTACACCTTC,CASSLLLRSGDGYTF
TRBV11-2,.,.,TRBJ2-7,TGTGCCAGCAGCCAATCTCCAGGGCCCTACGAGCAGTACTTC,CASSQSPGPYEQYF
TRBV7-9,TRBD1,.,TRBJ1-1,TGTGCCAGCAGCAGTCCCGGGACAGGGGTGACTGAAGCTTTCTTT,CASSSPGTGVTEAFF
TRBV15,.,.,TRBJ2-5,TGTGCCACCAGCAGAGTAGCAGCTTCCCAAGAGACCCAGTACTTC,CATSRVAASQETQYF
TRBV27,TRBD1,.,TRBJ1-5,TGTGCCAGCAGTTTATCCGGAGGAAGTACAGGGGAAGGCCCGACCCAGCATTTT,CASSLSGGSTGEGPTQHF
TRBV6-5,TRBD2,.,TRBJ2-3,TGTGCCAGCAGTTACCATACTAGCGGCACAGATACGCAGTATTTT,CASSYHTSGTDTQYF
TRBV7-7,TRBD1,.,TRBJ2-3,TGTGCTAGCAGCTTAGAACCGGGACAGGGGGTAGCGCAGTATTTT,CASSLEPGQGVAQYF
TRBV7-9,TRBD1,.,TRBJ1-2,TGTGCCAGCAGTGGGACAGACCATGGCTACACCTTC,CASSGTDHGYTF
TRBV29-1,TRBD1,.,TRBJ2-1,TGCAGCGTACTAGCCGGGACAGGGGTCTACAATGAGCAGTTCTTC,CSVLAGTGVYNEQFF
TRBV28,TRBD1,.,TRBJ2-7,TGTGCCAGCAGTTACGGTCCGGGACAGGGTTACGAGCAGTACTTC,CASSYGPGQGYEQYF
TRBV28,.,.,TRBJ1-5,TGTGCCAGCAGTTTCCGGGGTAGCAATCAGCCCCAGCATTTT,CASSFRGSNQPQHF
TRBV4-1,.,.,TRBJ2-2,TGCGCCAGCAGCCAAGATCGGGGGGCTTATGGGCAAGGCACCGGGGAGCTGTTTTTT,CASSQDRGAYGQGTGELFF
TRBV29-1,TRBD1,.,TRBJ1-1,TGCAGCCACGGTGGGACAGGGGACACTGAAGCTTTCTTT,CSHGGTGDTEAFF
TRBV10-2,TRBD2,once,TRBJ2-7,TGCGCCAGCAGTGAGGGGAAGCGGGGCCTCTACGAGCAGTACTTC,CASSEGKRGLYEQYF
TRBV10-3,.,few,TRBJ1-1,TGTGCCACCTCAAACGGGGAGAACACTGAAGCTTTCTTT,CATSNGENTEAFF
TRBV4-1,TRBD1,.,TRBJ2-7,TGCGCCAGCAGCCAAGAGGGACAGGGGGCCTCCTACGAGCAGTACTTC,CASSQEGQGASYEQYF
TRBV29-1,.,.,TRBJ1-1,TGCAGCGTTGGGGTGAACACTGAAGCTTTCTTT,CSVGVNTEAFF
TRBV27,.,once,TRBJ2-1,TGTGCCAGCAGTCGGCTCTATCAGGATGAGCAGTTCTTC,CASSRLYQDEQFF
TRBV4-1,TRBD1,.,TRBJ2-7,TGCGCCAGCAGCCAAGTTGGGACAGGGGGCAACTCCTACGAGCAGTACTTC,CASSQVGTGGNSYEQYF
TRBV6-1,.,.,TRBJ2-7,TGTGCCAGCCGCGTGAGGAACTACGAGCAGTACTTC,CASRVRNYEQYF
TRBV5-4,.,few,TRBJ2-2,TGTGCCAGCAGCCCCGATGCGGTTTCCGGGGAGCTGTTTTTT,CASSPDAVSGELFF
TRBV30,.,.,TRBJ1-4,TGTGCCTGGATGAGCGCCGGGGGTGAAAAACTGTTTTTT,CAWMSAGGEKLFF
TRBV2,.,.,TRBJ2-1,TGTGCCAGCAGTGAAGCGCTTACTAGCGAGGGGGGCAATGAGCAGTTCTTC,CASSEALTSEGGNEQFF
TRBV4-1,.,.,TRBJ2-1,TGCGCCAGCAGCCACGTAGGGGGACTGTACAATGAGCAGTTCTTC,CASSHVGGLYNEQFF
TRBV7-9,.,.,TRBJ2-3,TGTGCCAGCAGCTTCCAGGGGACAGATACGCAGTATTTT,CASSFQGTDTQYF
TRBV7-8,TRBD2,.,TRBJ2-7,TGTGCCAGCAGCTTCGAAGCGGGGGACTCCTACGAGCAGTACTTC,CASSFEAGDSYEQYF